The rows below give T cell receptor beta chains drawn from one sample of a study of T cells in Graves' hyperthyroidism and ophthalmopathy. TCRdb passed the multiplex PCR reads through MiXCR, listing each CDR3 protein once. The sample holds a few hundred thousand distinct CDR3 sequences, less than 20% seen once. Sequencing used blood. The receptor source for this set is a young man with Graves' ophthalmopathy. Each CDR3 is given with its conserved first and last residue. A D gene is named only where the DNA matches it firmly. Clone size appears in some rows only: once, few, many, or a class for an expanded clone.

V,J,D,size,DNA,CDR3
TRBV7-6,TRBJ1-4,.,many,.,CASSLEGRPLHFATNEKLFF
TRBV12-3/TRBV12-4,TRBJ1-2,.,many,TGTGCCAGCAGTTTTTCCCTGAGACAGGACAACTATGGCTACACCTTC,CASSFSLRQDNYGYTF
TRBV6-1,TRBJ2-7,.,.,TGTGCCAGCGGGCAGGGCACCTACGAGCAGTACTTC,CASGQGTYEQYF
TRBV5-1,TRBJ1-2,.,.,TGCGCCAGCAGCTCCCAGCCAGGGGCGTCTAACTATGGCTACACCTTC,CASSSQPGASNYGYTF
TRBV7-9,TRBJ2-7,.,many,TGTGCCAGCAGCTTAGTGGGGACACCCTACGAGCAGTACTTC,CASSLVGTPYEQYF
TRBV7-3,TRBJ2-5,.,few,TGTGCCAGCAGCTTGGACGGAGGATTGGAGACCCAGTACTTC,CASSLDGGLETQYF
TRBV19,TRBJ2-3,TRBD2,many,TGTGCCAGTACCGGGGAGTCTAGCGGGGGGACCACAGATACGCAGTATTTT,CASTGESSGGTTDTQYF
TRBV7-6,TRBJ2-1,TRBD2,few,TGTGCCAGCAGCCTCGGGCGGGGGGCGCAGTTCTTC,CASSLGRGAQFF
TRBV6-1,TRBJ2-3,.,few,TGTGCCAGCAGTGACTCCCTGGGAGGCGGCGGGGATACGCAGTATTTT,CASSDSLGGGGDTQYF
TRBV28,TRBJ2-7,.,.,TGTGCCAGCAGTTTTCCGAGAGGCTCCCTCAGCTCCTACGAGCAGTACTTC,CASSFPRGSLSSYEQYF
TRBV5-6,TRBJ1-6,.,.,TGTGCCAGCAGCTTGGCCCTAGGAGGTTCGAGTTCACCCCTCCACTTT,CASSLALGGSSSPLHF
TRBV20-1,TRBJ2-7,TRBD1,.,TGCAGTGCCCAAAGGGACAGGGTGGCAATCTACGAGCAGTACTTC,CSAQRDRVAIYEQYF
TRBV20-1,TRBJ1-6,TRBD1,many,TGCAGTGCTGAGACAGGGCACTATAATTCACCCCTCCACTTT,CSAETGHYNSPLHF
TRBV6-1,TRBJ2-2,TRBD1,many,TGTGCCAGCAGGGCGGATGACAGGGGAGGCACCGGGGAGCTGTTTTTT,CASRADDRGGTGELFF
TRBV28,TRBJ1-5,.,.,TGTGCCAGCAGTTCGCCTGGGGGGGCCAGTAATCAGCCCCAGCATTTT,CASSSPGGASNQPQHF
TRBV11-2,TRBJ1-6,.,.,TGTGCCAGCAGCATCCTGACATCCCGAAGCTCCTATAATTCACCCCTCCACTTT,CASSILTSRSSYNSPLHF
TRBV19,TRBJ1-1,.,few,TGTGCCAGTAGACCTGTCCGGGGGATGAACACTGAAGCTTTCTTT,CASRPVRGMNTEAFF
TRBV9,TRBJ1-6,TRBD1,.,TGTGCCAGCAGCCCCTTTCGACAGGGTGGGTCTTCACCCCTCCACTTT,CASSPFRQGGSSPLHF
TRBV6-1,TRBJ2-1,TRBD1,.,TGTGCCAGCAGTTCCGGGACAGGGGCCAATGAGCAGTTCTTC,CASSSGTGANEQFF
TRBV6-2/TRBV6-3,TRBJ1-1,.,many,TGTGCCAGCATCCCGGGGGGGGCCAACACTGAAGCTTTCTTT,CASIPGGANTEAFF
TRBV6-2/TRBV6-3,TRBJ2-7,TRBD2,many,TGTGCCAGCAGTTACAGGCGGGGGGGAAGCTCCTACGAGCAGTACTTC,CASSYRRGGSSYEQYF
TRBV6-6,TRBJ2-7,TRBD2,many,TGTGCCAGCAGTTACTCTAGCGGGGGCACCTACGAGCAGTACTTC,CASSYSSGGTYEQYF
TRBV25-1,TRBJ1-4,.,.,TGTGCCAGCAGTGAATTTCGGTTAGGGCTTGACGAAAAACTGTCTTTT,CASSEFRLGLDEKLSF
TRBV10-3,TRBJ2-1,TRBD2,once,TGTGCCATCACCGCTACTAGCGGGGACTACAATGAGCAGTTCTTC,CAITATSGDYNEQFF
TRBV7-9,TRBJ2-5,TRBD2,.,TGTGCCACCGGGAGGCCCAAGACCCAAGAGACCCAGTACTTC,CATGRPKTQETQYF
TRBV6-1,TRBJ2-1,TRBD2,many,TGTGCCAGCCTTTGGTCTAGCGGGGTTTACAATGAGCAGTTCTTC,CASLWSSGVYNEQFF
TRBV27,TRBJ2-1,.,.,TGTGCCAGCAGTTTGGGACCTTACAATGAGAAGTTCTTC,CASSLGPYNEKFF
TRBV7-7,TRBJ2-5,TRBD1,many,TGTGCCAGCAGCCGGGACAGGGCGGAGACCCAGTACTTC,CASSRDRAETQYF
TRBV27,TRBJ1-4,.,.,TGTGCCAGCAGTGGCCCGACGGTAAATAATGAAAAACTGTTTTTT,CASSGPTVNNEKLFF
TRBV29-1,TRBJ2-5,TRBD1,.,TGCAGCGCTTACCGGGACAGGGAAGAGACCCAGTACTTC,CSAYRDREETQYF
TRBV4-1,TRBJ1-2,TRBD1,.,TGCGCCAGCAGCCAAGAAGACAGGGGTGCCTATGGCTACACCTTC,CASSQEDRGAYGYTF